These T cell receptor beta chains were read from a single sample in a study of blood T cells in healthy people across ages. TCRdb re-called the 5' RACE reads through MiXCR, storing one row per CDR3 protein. The table includes around 990,000 distinct CDR3 sequences, approximately 26% detected once. These data are also associated with another study on T cells of mothers and their children.

Specimen: blood. All receptors derive from a girl aged 2 to 10 in good health. Each CDR3 is given with its conserved first and last residue. D genes are given only for firm matches. Clone size is given for some rows only: seen once, a few or many times, or a class if the clone is expanded.

clone size: -; J gene: TRBJ1-1; V gene: TRBV19; D gene: -; CDR3 protein: CATRGEEAFF; CDR3 DNA: TGTGCCACTAGGGGGGAAGAAGCTTTCTTT
clone size: few; J gene: TRBJ2-7; V gene: TRBV7-3; D gene: -; CDR3 protein: CASSLSREGEQYF; CDR3 DNA: TGTGCCAGCAGCTTGTCCCGGGAAGGGGAGCAGTACTTC
clone size: few; J gene: TRBJ2-5; V gene: TRBV3-1; D gene: -; CDR3 protein: CASSQNAYQETQYF; CDR3 DNA: TGTGCCAGCAGCCAAAATGCGTATCAAGAGACCCAGTACTTC
clone size: few; J gene: TRBJ2-5; V gene: TRBV7-9; D gene: -; CDR3 protein: CASLGRGQETQYF; CDR3 DNA: TGTGCCAGCCTAGGACGCGGCCAAGAGACCCAGTACTTC
clone size: few; J gene: TRBJ1-4; V gene: TRBV7-9; D gene: -; CDR3 protein: CASSLGSSFEKLFF; CDR3 DNA: TGTGCCAGCAGCTTAGGTTCCAGTTTCGAAAAACTGTTTTTT
clone size: -; J gene: TRBJ1-4; V gene: TRBV7-2; D gene: -; CDR3 protein: CASSFQGTDNEKLFF; CDR3 DNA: TGTGCCAGCAGCTTCCAGGGAACGGATAATGAAAAACTGTTTTTT
clone size: -; J gene: TRBJ1-1; V gene: TRBV14; D gene: -; CDR3 protein: CASSPLGRLNTEAFF; CDR3 DNA: TGTGCCAGCAGTCCTCTGGGCAGATTGAACACTGAAGCTTTCTTT
clone size: many; J gene: TRBJ2-5; V gene: TRBV5-8; D gene: -; CDR3 protein: CASSLAGSSETQYF; CDR3 DNA: TGTGCCAGCAGCTTGGCCGGGTCCTCAGAGACCCAGTACTTC
clone size: -; J gene: TRBJ2-3; V gene: TRBV28; D gene: -; CDR3 protein: CASSRVDTQYF; CDR3 DNA: TGTGCCAGCAGTCGAGTAGATACGCAGTATTTT
clone size: few; J gene: TRBJ1-3; V gene: TRBV12-3/TRBV12-4; D gene: -; CDR3 protein: CASNPPGGSGNTIYF; CDR3 DNA: TGTGCCAGCAACCCGCCCGGGGGCTCTGGAAACACCATATATTTT
clone size: few; J gene: TRBJ2-5; V gene: TRBV7-2; D gene: TRBD2; CDR3 protein: CASSSLASGRAAVGETQYF; CDR3 DNA: TGTGCCAGCAGCTCCCTCGCTAGCGGGAGGGCCGCGGTTGGAGAGACCCAGTACTTC
clone size: few; J gene: TRBJ2-3; V gene: TRBV20-1; D gene: -; CDR3 protein: CSARDPKEGTDTQYF; CDR3 DNA: TGCAGTGCTAGAGATCCAAAAGAGGGGACAGATACGCAGTATTTT
clone size: few; J gene: TRBJ1-4; V gene: TRBV20-1; D gene: -; CDR3 protein: CSARWGSGEKLFF; CDR3 DNA: TGCAGTGCCAGATGGGGGAGTGGGGAAAAACTGTTTTTT
clone size: -; J gene: TRBJ1-1; V gene: TRBV20-1; D gene: -; CDR3 protein: CSAREWGGGDTEAFF; CDR3 DNA: TGTAGTGCTAGAGAATGGGGTGGGGGGGACACTGAAGCTTTCTTT
clone size: -; J gene: TRBJ1-4; V gene: TRBV7-8; D gene: -; CDR3 protein: CASSLGWGATEKLFF; CDR3 DNA: TGTGCCAGCAGCTTAGGGTGGGGGGCGACGGAAAAACTGTTTTTT
clone size: -; J gene: TRBJ2-4; V gene: TRBV2; D gene: -; CDR3 protein: CASKKPPIAKNIQYF; CDR3 DNA: TGTGCCAGCAAGAAGCCTCCAATAGCCAAAAACATTCAGTACTTC
clone size: -; J gene: TRBJ1-5; V gene: TRBV6-2/TRBV6-3; D gene: -; CDR3 protein: CASSWVTGEFSNQPQHF; CDR3 DNA: TGTGCCAGCAGTTGGGTCACTGGGGAATTCAGCAATCAGCCCCAGCATTTT
clone size: -; J gene: TRBJ2-5; V gene: TRBV6-2/TRBV6-3; D gene: TRBD2; CDR3 protein: CASSPLTSGGGETQYF; CDR3 DNA: TGTGCCAGCTCCCCCCTTACTAGCGGGGGGGGAGAGACCCAGTACTTC
clone size: -; J gene: TRBJ1-1; V gene: TRBV5-8; D gene: TRBD1; CDR3 protein: CASSSDTGTVNTEAFF; CDR3 DNA: TGTGCCAGCAGCTCGGATACCGGGACAGTGAACACTGAAGCTTTCTTT
clone size: once; J gene: TRBJ2-1; V gene: TRBV7-9; D gene: TRBD1; CDR3 protein: CATLPRTGPNEQFF; CDR3 DNA: TGTGCCACCCTGCCTCGGACAGGGCCTAATGAGCAGTTCTTC
clone size: -; J gene: TRBJ1-4; V gene: TRBV4-2; D gene: TRBD1; CDR3 protein: CASSQNRGASNEKLFF; CDR3 DNA: TGTGCCAGCAGCCAAAACAGGGGGGCAAGTAATGAAAAACTGTTTTTT
clone size: few; J gene: TRBJ1-4; V gene: TRBV10-3; D gene: -; CDR3 protein: CAIATEHEKLFF; CDR3 DNA: TGTGCCATCGCGACGGAGCATGAAAAACTGTTTTTT
clone size: -; J gene: TRBJ1-4; V gene: TRBV7-9; D gene: TRBD1; CDR3 protein: CASSLAAEGAEKLFF; CDR3 DNA: TGTGCCAGCAGCTTAGCTGCGGAGGGGGCTGAAAAACTGTTTTTT
clone size: few; J gene: TRBJ2-7; V gene: TRBV11-3; D gene: TRBD1; CDR3 protein: CASSGRDRGDEQYF; CDR3 DNA: TGTGCCAGCAGCGGTCGGGACAGGGGGGACGAGCAGTACTTC
clone size: -; J gene: TRBJ1-2; V gene: TRBV7-9; D gene: -; CDR3 protein: CASSLRSDQSYTF; CDR3 DNA: TGTGCCAGCAGCTTAAGATCGGACCAAAGCTACACCTTC
clone size: -; J gene: TRBJ1-3; V gene: TRBV7-3; D gene: -; CDR3 protein: CASSPRQLSSGNTIYF; CDR3 DNA: TGTGCCAGCAGCCCCCGACAGCTTAGCTCTGGAAACACCATATATTTT
clone size: -; J gene: TRBJ1-2; V gene: TRBV29-1; D gene: -; CDR3 protein: CSVQNSGGYTF; CDR3 DNA: TGCAGCGTTCAAAACTCTGGTGGCTACACCTTC
clone size: -; J gene: TRBJ2-1; V gene: TRBV5-1; D gene: -; CDR3 protein: CASSQVTGVVNEQFF; CDR3 DNA: TGCGCCAGCAGCCAAGTAACGGGAGTGGTCAATGAGCAGTTCTTC
clone size: few; J gene: TRBJ2-5; V gene: TRBV29-1; D gene: TRBD1; CDR3 protein: CSVTRDSPYF; CDR3 DNA: TGCAGCGTGACCCGGGACAGCCCGTACTTC
clone size: few; J gene: TRBJ2-1; V gene: TRBV5-1; D gene: TRBD1; CDR3 protein: CASSSPPSGGVEQFF; CDR3 DNA: TGCGCCAGCAGCTCTCCTCCATCAGGGGGCGTTGAGCAGTTCTTC
clone size: few; J gene: TRBJ2-7; V gene: TRBV11-2; D gene: -; CDR3 protein: CASSLGRTATYEQYF; CDR3 DNA: TGTGCCAGCAGCTTGGGAAGGACAGCCACCTACGAGCAGTACTTC
clone size: -; J gene: TRBJ2-7; V gene: TRBV7-8; D gene: -; CDR3 protein: CASSSRVWSSYEQYF; CDR3 DNA: TGTGCCAGCAGCTCAAGAGTATGGTCCTCCTACGAGCAGTACTTC
clone size: few; J gene: TRBJ2-5; V gene: TRBV27; D gene: TRBD1; CDR3 protein: CASSFHQTGVGETQYF; CDR3 DNA: TGTGCCAGCAGTTTCCACCAGACAGGGGTGGGAGAGACCCAGTACTTC
clone size: -; J gene: TRBJ2-5; V gene: TRBV9; D gene: -; CDR3 protein: CASSARSRDQETQYF; CDR3 DNA: TGTGCCAGCAGCGCCCGTTCTAGGGACCAAGAGACCCAGTACTTC
clone size: -; J gene: TRBJ1-4; V gene: TRBV7-2; D gene: TRBD1; CDR3 protein: CACQPVQGARKLFF; CDR3 DNA: TGTGCCTGCCAACCGGTACAGGGGGCGAGAAAACTGTTTTTT
clone size: few; J gene: TRBJ2-5; V gene: TRBV20-1; D gene: -; CDR3 protein: CSARDGLETQYF; CDR3 DNA: TGCAGTGCTAGAGATGGCTTAGAGACCCAGTACTTC
clone size: -; J gene: TRBJ2-7; V gene: TRBV5-1; D gene: TRBD1; CDR3 protein: CASSEQTGAAGEQYF; CDR3 DNA: TGCGCCAGCAGCGAGCAGACAGGGGCTGCGGGCGAGCAGTACTTC
clone size: few; J gene: TRBJ2-4; V gene: TRBV20-1; D gene: -; CDR3 protein: CSAPLDLLAKNIQYF; CDR3 DNA: TGCAGTGCTCCTTTGGACCTTCTAGCCAAAAACATTCAGTACTTC
clone size: -; J gene: TRBJ2-7; V gene: TRBV24-1; D gene: -; CDR3 protein: CATPGSYEQYF; CDR3 DNA: TGTGCCACCCCAGGTAGCTACGAGCAGTACTTC
clone size: -; J gene: TRBJ2-1; V gene: TRBV19; D gene: TRBD2; CDR3 protein: CASQYSLGAGGLLSYNEQFF; CDR3 DNA: TGTGCCAGCCAGTATTCCCTAGGAGCGGGGGGTCTCCTGTCCTACAATGAGCAGTTCTTC
clone size: -; J gene: TRBJ1-4; V gene: TRBV4-3; D gene: TRBD1; CDR3 protein: CASSLDRATKLFF; CDR3 DNA: TGCGCCAGCAGCCTGGACAGGGCGACAAAACTGTTTTTT
clone size: many; J gene: TRBJ2-7; V gene: TRBV4-1; D gene: -; CDR3 protein: CASSPANSDEQYF; CDR3 DNA: TGCGCCAGCAGCCCGGCAAATTCGGACGAGCAGTACTTC
clone size: -; J gene: TRBJ2-1; V gene: TRBV14; D gene: -; CDR3 protein: CASSPISGRNEQFF; CDR3 DNA: TGTGCCAGCAGCCCCATCTCGGGGCGGAATGAGCAGTTCTTC
clone size: -; J gene: TRBJ2-2; V gene: TRBV28; D gene: -; CDR3 protein: CASSTSPTAGELFF; CDR3 DNA: TGTGCCAGCAGTACCTCGCCGACAGCCGGGGAGCTGTTTTTT
clone size: -; J gene: TRBJ1-5; V gene: TRBV2; D gene: TRBD1; CDR3 protein: CASKGGDRGGPQHF; CDR3 DNA: TGTGCCAGCAAGGGAGGAGACAGGGGTGGGCCCCAGCATTTT
clone size: -; J gene: TRBJ2-1; V gene: TRBV14; D gene: -; CDR3 protein: CASSQEFSSNEQFF; CDR3 DNA: TGTGCCAGCAGCCAAGAGTTTTCCAGTAATGAGCAGTTCTTC
clone size: -; J gene: TRBJ2-5; V gene: TRBV18; D gene: -; CDR3 protein: CASSLAAQQETQYF; CDR3 DNA: TGTGCCAGCTCACTAGCAGCACAGCAAGAGACCCAGTACTTC
clone size: -; J gene: TRBJ2-4; V gene: TRBV7-2; D gene: -; CDR3 protein: CASSLGFGGIQYF; CDR3 DNA: TGTGCCAGCAGCTTAGGATTTGGGGGCATTCAGTACTTC
clone size: -; J gene: TRBJ2-1; V gene: TRBV24-1; D gene: -; CDR3 protein: CATSARGQNSYNEQFF; CDR3 DNA: TGTGCCACCAGTGCGAGGGGACAAAACTCCTACAATGAGCAGTTCTTC
clone size: -; J gene: TRBJ2-5; V gene: TRBV7-9; D gene: TRBD1; CDR3 protein: CASSSPRTGGFSQETQHF; CDR3 DNA: TGTGCCAGCAGCTCCCCACGGACAGGGGGGTTCTCTCAAGAGACCCAGCACTTC
clone size: -; J gene: TRBJ1-4; V gene: TRBV6-2/TRBV6-3; D gene: -; CDR3 protein: CASTYGGIEKLFF; CDR3 DNA: TGTGCCAGCACCTATGGGGGGATTGAAAAACTGTTTTTT
clone size: -; J gene: TRBJ2-5; V gene: TRBV25-1; D gene: -; CDR3 protein: CASSEFEGEQTQYF; CDR3 DNA: TGTGCCAGCAGTGAATTTGAGGGGGAACAGACCCAGTACTTC
clone size: few; J gene: TRBJ2-1; V gene: TRBV7-2; D gene: -; CDR3 protein: CASTLEALSYNEQFF; CDR3 DNA: TGCGCCAGCACTCTGGAAGCTTTATCCTACAATGAGCAGTTCTTC
clone size: -; J gene: TRBJ2-5; V gene: TRBV7-8; D gene: -; CDR3 protein: CASSLPPGETQYF; CDR3 DNA: TGTGCCAGCAGTCTACCCCCGGGGGAGACCCAGTACTTC
clone size: few; J gene: TRBJ2-5; V gene: TRBV6-2/TRBV6-3; D gene: -; CDR3 protein: CASSLPLVEETQYF; CDR3 DNA: TGTGCCAGCAGTCTCCCTCTAGTCGAAGAGACCCAGTACTTC
clone size: -; J gene: TRBJ2-7; V gene: TRBV28; D gene: -; CDR3 protein: CASSITQGGPYEQYF; CDR3 DNA: TGTGCCAGCAGTATAACGCAGGGGGGACCCTACGAGCAGTACTTC
clone size: -; J gene: TRBJ1-3; V gene: TRBV12-3/TRBV12-4; D gene: -; CDR3 protein: CADRRDSGNTIYF; CDR3 DNA: TGTGCGGACCGCAGGGACTCTGGAAACACCATATATTTT
clone size: few; J gene: TRBJ2-1; V gene: TRBV15; D gene: TRBD2; CDR3 protein: CATSAPLPTSAAYNEQFF; CDR3 DNA: TGTGCCACCAGCGCTCCACTCCCCACTAGCGCGGCCTACAATGAGCAGTTCTTC
clone size: few; J gene: TRBJ2-7; V gene: TRBV11-1; D gene: -; CDR3 protein: CASSVSAAHSYEQYF; CDR3 DNA: TGTGCCAGCAGCGTTAGCGCCGCACACTCCTACGAGCAGTACTTC
clone size: -; J gene: TRBJ2-7; V gene: TRBV25-1; D gene: TRBD2; CDR3 protein: CASSDLTSGYEQYF; CDR3 DNA: TGTGCCAGCAGTGATCTCACTAGCGGATACGAGCAGTACTTC